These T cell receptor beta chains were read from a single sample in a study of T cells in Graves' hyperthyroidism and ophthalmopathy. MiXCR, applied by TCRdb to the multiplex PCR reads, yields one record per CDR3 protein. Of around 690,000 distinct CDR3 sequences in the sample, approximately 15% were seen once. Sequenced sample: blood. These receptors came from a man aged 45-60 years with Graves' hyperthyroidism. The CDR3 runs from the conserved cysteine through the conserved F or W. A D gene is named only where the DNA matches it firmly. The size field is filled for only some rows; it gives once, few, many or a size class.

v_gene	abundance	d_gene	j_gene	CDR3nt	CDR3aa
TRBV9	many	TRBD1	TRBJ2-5	TGTGCCAGCAGCGTAGGGGACAGTACCAACCAAGAGACCCAGTACTTC	CASSVGDSTNQETQYF
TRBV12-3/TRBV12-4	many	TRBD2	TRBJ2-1	TGTGCCAGCAGTTTAGGGGACTACAACAATGAGCAGTTCTTC	CASSLGDYNNEQFF
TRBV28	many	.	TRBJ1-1	TGTGCCAGCAGTTTATTGGCGGGGGGGCAGAACACTGAAGCTTTCTTT	CASSLLAGGQNTEAFF
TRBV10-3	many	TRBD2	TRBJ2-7	TGTGCCATCAAGGGGACTAGCGGGAGTCGGGAGTCCTACGAGCAGTACTTC	CAIKGTSGSRESYEQYF
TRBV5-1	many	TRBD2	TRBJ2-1	TGCGCCAGCAGCAGGACTAGCGGGACTGATGAGCAGTTCTTC	CASSRTSGTDEQFF
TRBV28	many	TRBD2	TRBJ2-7	TGTGCCAGCACCCCGCAGGCGCGGGAGGTCGGACGGAACGAGCAGTACTTC	CASTPQAREVGRNEQYF
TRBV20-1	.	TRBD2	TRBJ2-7	TGCAGTGCTAGAGTAGTCGGGACTAGCGGGGGACGAGGGGACGAGCAGTACTTC	CSARVVGTSGGRGDEQYF
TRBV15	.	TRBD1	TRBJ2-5	TGTGCCACCAGCCGTGACAGGGGGCGGGGAGAGACCCAGTACTTC	CATSRDRGRGETQYF
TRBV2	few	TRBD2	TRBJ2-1	TGTGCCAGCTCCGGGACTAATTACAATGAGCAGTTCTTC	CASSGTNYNEQFF
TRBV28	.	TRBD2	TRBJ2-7	TGTGCCAGCATCTTAGGGGGACTAGGGAGCGAGCAGTACTTC	CASILGGLGSEQYF
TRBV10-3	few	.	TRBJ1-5	TGTGCCATCAGTGACGGGAATCAGCCCCAGCATTTT	CAISDGNQPQHF
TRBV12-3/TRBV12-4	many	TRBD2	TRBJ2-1	TGTGCCAGCAGCCCACTTAGCGGGAGGGATGAGCAGTTCTTC	CASSPLSGRDEQFF
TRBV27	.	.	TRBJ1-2	TGTGCCAGCAGTTTTGTGCGTGGGGTGGCGGGCTATGGCTACACCTTC	CASSFVRGVAGYGYTF
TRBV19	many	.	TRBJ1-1	TGTGCCAGTAGTATCACAGGGCGTTTCGATGAAGCTTTCTTT	CASSITGRFDEAFF
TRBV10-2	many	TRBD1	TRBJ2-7	TGCGCCAGCACCCAACCAGGACAGGGGGTCTCCTACGAGCAGTACTTC	CASTQPGQGVSYEQYF
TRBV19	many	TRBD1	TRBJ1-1	TGTGCCAGTAGGTGGACAGGGATGCGCACTGAAGCTTTCTTT	CASRWTGMRTEAFF
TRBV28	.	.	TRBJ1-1	TGTGCCAGCAGCCCCATAGGGGTATTCGGCACTGAAGCTTTCTTT	CASSPIGVFGTEAFF
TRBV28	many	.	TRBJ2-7	TGTGCCAGCAGCCCCCTCGACTCGCGAACCTACGAGCAGTACTTC	CASSPLDSRTYEQYF
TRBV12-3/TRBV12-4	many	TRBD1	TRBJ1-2	TGTGCCAGCAGTTTCGGGACAGGGGGCGGCGGCTACACCTTC	CASSFGTGGGGYTF
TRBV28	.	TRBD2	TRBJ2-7	TGTGCCAGCAGTTTATCCGGGACTAGGGTCGAGCAGTACTTC	CASSLSGTRVEQYF